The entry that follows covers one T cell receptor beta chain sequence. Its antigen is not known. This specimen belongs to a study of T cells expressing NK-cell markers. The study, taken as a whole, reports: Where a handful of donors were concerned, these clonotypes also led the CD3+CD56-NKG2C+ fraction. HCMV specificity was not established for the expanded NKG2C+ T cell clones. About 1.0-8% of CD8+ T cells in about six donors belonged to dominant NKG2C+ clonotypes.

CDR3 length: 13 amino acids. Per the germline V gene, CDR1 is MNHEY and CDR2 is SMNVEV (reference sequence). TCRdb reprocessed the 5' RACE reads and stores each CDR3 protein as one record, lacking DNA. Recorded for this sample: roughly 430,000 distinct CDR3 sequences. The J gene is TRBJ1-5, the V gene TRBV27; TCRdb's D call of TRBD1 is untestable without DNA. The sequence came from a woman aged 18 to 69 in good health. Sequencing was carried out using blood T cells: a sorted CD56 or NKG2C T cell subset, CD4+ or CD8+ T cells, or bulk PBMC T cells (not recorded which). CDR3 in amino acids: CASRRDGNQPQHF.